This T cell receptor (beta chain) was sequenced during a study of vaccination and CD4 T cells after COVID-19. Notes on this clonotype: Its antigen is still unknown.

The CDR3 has 15 amino acids. The V end lost 5 bases, the J end lost 0 bases, and 13 bases lay between the germline ends. CDR1 and CDR2 from the germline V gene are SEHNR and FQNEAQ (reference sequence). Specified treatment: approximately nine-day PBMC culture with coronavirus spike peptide pools or control peptides (ViraFEST assay). Scientists ran DNA taken from cultured CD4+ T cells through the Oncomine TCR Beta short-read assay for sequencing. Researchers extracted genomic DNA from CD4+ T cells that had been cultured. TCRdb passed the PCR reads through MiXCR, listing each CDR3 protein once. Of just under 20,000 distinct CDR3 sequences detected, approximately 45% appear once; the ten largest clones hold 4%.

Here the sequenced sample was CD4+ T cells from blood, cultured in vitro, taken before SARS-CoV-2 vaccination. The receptor was derived from a human donor who had recovered from COVID-19. J is TRBJ1-1 and V is TRBV7-9; D might be TRBD1 (6 bases). This CDR3 is CASSPKYRVNTEAFF. For the CDR3, the DNA is TGTGCCAGCAGCCCTAAATACAGGGTGAACACTGAAGCTTTCTTT.